The 15 T cell receptor beta chains below come from one sample, sequenced in a study of T cell responses to AZD1222 COVID-19 vaccine. Some clones are missing from TCRdb's copy, which holds only in-frame ones; the method was immunoSEQ multiplex PCR. The sample lists under 200,000 clones; roughly 89% were seen once. Here the sequenced sample was peripheral blood, taken on day 0 of AZD1222 vaccination. The receptors come from an adult in good health.

The J gene is TRBJ2-3, the V gene TRBV18; D not resolved. Germline CDR1 reads KGHSH; CDR2 reads LQKENI. The CDR3 sequence is 13 residues long. V shed 2 bases and J shed 1 base, with 4 bases lying between them. The CDR3 coding sequence is TGTGCCAGCTCACCAGGGGGCACAGATACGCAGTATTTT. Its protein is CASSPGGTDTQYF.

The chain employs TRBV2 and TRBJ1-1, with D tentatively TRBD1 (5 bases). The germline CDR1 and CDR2 sequences are SNHLY and FYNNEI. The CDR3 covers 12 residues. The V end lost 3 bases, the J end lost 4 bases, and 6 bases lay between the germline ends. CDR3 sequence (DNA): TGTGCCAGCAGTGAGGGGGGCACTGAAGCTTTCTTT. This gives the protein CASSEGGTEAFF.

The V call is TRBV12-3 or TRBV12-4, the J call TRBJ1-3; D not certain. CDR3 size: 13 residues. With 3 bases removed from V and 4 bases from J, the gap between germline ends came to 7 bases. CDR3 coding DNA: TGTGCCAGCAGTTTGTCAACCGGAAACACCATATATTTT. It encodes CASSLSTGNTIYF.

The chain has TRBV27 and TRBJ1-1; D might be TRBD1 (5 bases). The germline CDR1 and CDR2 sequences are MNHEY and SMNVEV (reference sequence). Trimming removed 4 bases from V and 1 base from J, with 10 bases in between. There are 14 residues in the CDR3. The CDR3 sequence is CASSSQTANTEAFF. In nucleotides, the CDR3 is TGTGCCAGCAGTTCCCAGACAGCGAACACTGAAGCTTTCTTT.

This chain uses TRBV4-2 with TRBJ1-2; TRBD1 might be the D (5 bases). Germline CDR1 LGHNA, CDR2 YNFKEQ. V was pared by 1 base and J by 4 bases, with 16 bases between. CDR3 length: 16 amino acids. The CDR3 loop is CASSQAAGSGSYGYTF. The CDR3 nucleotides read TGTGCCAGCAGCCAAGCCGCAGGGTCGGGAAGCTATGGCTACACCTTC.

The gene calls are TRBV7-3 and TRBJ1-3, with 10 bases lining up with TRBD1. The CDR3 runs 17 residues. The V gene end was trimmed by 5 bases and the J gene end by 2 bases; junction bases not matched to a gene: 9. Per the germline V gene, CDR1 is SGHTA and CDR2 is FQGTGA. CDR3 protein: CASSPSGDRGPGNTIYF. The DNA for the CDR3 is TGTGCCAGCAGCCCTTCCGGGGACAGGGGACCTGGAAACACCATATATTTT.

The rearrangement uses TRBV30 and TRBJ1-6, with D unclear. Germline loops: CDR1 GTSNPN, CDR2 SVGIG (reference sequence). This CDR3 has 15 residues. V gave up 0 bases and J gave up 6 bases, with 12 bases separating them. CDR3 sequence: CAWSVRGSLNSPLHF. CDR3 nucleotides: TGTGCCTGGAGTGTACGTGGCAGCCTTAATTCACCCCTCCACTTT.

This clone came up once. V and J are TRBV7-6 and TRBJ1-2, with 8 bases identical to TRBD1. The junction had 12 bases not matched to a gene; V was cut back by 5 bases and J by 4 bases. The CDR3 loop spans 16 amino acids. Germline CDR1 is SGHVS and CDR2 is FNYEAQ. CDR3 coding DNA: TGTGCCAGCAGCCCGAGGACAGGGAACCATGGCTATGGCTACACCTTC. Amino acids: CASSPRTGNHGYGYTF.

The rearrangement links TRBV6-5 to TRBJ2-2; D assignment may be TRBD1 or TRBD2 (6 bases each). The CDR3 loop spans 15 amino acids. The V gene's germline CDR1 is MNHEY and CDR2 SVGAGI. The V gene lost 4 bases and the J gene lost 4 bases, with 13 bases spanning the gap. DNA of the CDR3: TGTGCCAGCAGTTCGAGGGGGGACGGCACCGGGGAGCTGTTTTTT. Translated: CASSSRGDGTGELFF.

V and J are TRBV5-1 and TRBJ2-1; TRBD2 is a possible D gene (6 bases). V lost 2 bases and J 8 bases, leaving 14 bases between the germline ends. From germline, CDR1 is SGHRS and CDR2 YFSETQ. This CDR3 is 14 amino acids long. The CDR3 DNA reads TGCGCCAGCAGCTTTGGGGACTCACCCGATGAGCAGTTCTTC. It is translated as CASSFGDSPDEQFF.

The chain employs TRBV5-1 and TRBJ2-7; TRBD1 aligns across 7 bases. V was clipped by 0 bases and J by 7 bases; unmatched bases: 13. Germline CDR1 is SGHRS and CDR2 is YFSETQ. This CDR3 region has 16 residues. The chain's CDR3 is CASSLVVSQGLGEQYF. DNA of the CDR3: TGCGCCAGCAGCTTGGTTGTCTCACAGGGGTTGGGGGAGCAGTACTTC.

The V and J genes are TRBV7-8 and TRBJ2-1, with 10 bases matching TRBD2. Germline trimming cut 5 bases from V and 5 bases from J; bases unmatched to any gene: 3. The germline V gene has CDR1 SGHVS and CDR2 FQNEAQ. The CDR3 runs to 14 residues. The CDR3 nucleotides are TGTGCCAGCAGCATTAGCGGGGGGAACAATGAGCAGTTCTTC. This translates into CASSISGGNNEQFF.

The chain couples TRBV27 to TRBJ2-7; D may be TRBD2 (5 bases). CDR3 length equals 13 residues. From germline, CDR1 is MNHEY and CDR2 SMNVEV (reference sequence). V lost 6 bases to trimming and J lost 3 bases, with 12 bases between them. CDR3 nucleotide sequence: TGTGCCAGCAGCAACGGGGTTTTCTACGAGCAGTACTTC. Its translation: CASSNGVFYEQYF.

The CDR3 bases are TGTGCCAGCAGCTCACCCGGGCGTGGCTACACCTTC. Its translation is CASSSPGRGYTF. The chain uses TRBV11-2 and TRBJ1-2, with D unclear. Per the germline V gene, CDR1 is SGHAT and CDR2 is FQNNGV. Trimming left V 4 bases short and J 7 bases short, with 10 bases between. The CDR3 runs to 12 residues. The variable domain in full, completed from reference TRBV11-2 and TRBJ1-2, reads EAGVAQSPRYKIIEKRQSVAFWCNPISGHATLYWYQQILGQGPKLLIQFQNNGVVDDSQLPKDRFSAERLKGVDSTLKIQPAKLEDSAVYLCASSSPGRGYTFGSGTRLTVV.

The chain is built from TRBV4-1 and TRBJ1-4, with a weak D call TRBD1 (5 bases). Germline V lookup: CDR1 MGHRA, CDR2 YSYEKL. This CDR3 comprises 13 residues. V lost 4 bases and J 8 bases, leaving 11 bases between the germline ends. CDR3 region: CASSPDGDEKLFF. CDR3 nucleotide sequence: TGCGCCAGCAGCCCCGATGGGGACGAAAAACTGTTTTTT.